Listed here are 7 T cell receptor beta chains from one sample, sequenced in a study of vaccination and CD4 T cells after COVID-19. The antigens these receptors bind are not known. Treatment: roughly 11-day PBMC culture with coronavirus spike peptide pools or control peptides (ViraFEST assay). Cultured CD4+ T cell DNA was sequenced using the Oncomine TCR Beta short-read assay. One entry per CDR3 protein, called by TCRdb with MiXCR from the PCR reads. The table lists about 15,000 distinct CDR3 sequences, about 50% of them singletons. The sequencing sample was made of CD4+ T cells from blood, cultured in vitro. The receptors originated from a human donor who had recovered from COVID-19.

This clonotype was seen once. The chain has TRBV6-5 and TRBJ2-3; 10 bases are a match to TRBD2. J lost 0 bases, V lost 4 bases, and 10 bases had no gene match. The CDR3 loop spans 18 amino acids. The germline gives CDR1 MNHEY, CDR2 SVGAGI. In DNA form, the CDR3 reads TGTGCCAGCAGTTCTCTAGCGGGAGAGGGAGCTAGCACAGATACGCAGTATTTT. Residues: CASSSLAGEGASTDTQYF.

CDR3 in amino acids: CASSRDREQETQYF. DNA for the CDR3: TGTGCCAGCAGTAGGGACAGGGAACAAGAGACCCAGTACTTC. The V call is TRBV27, the J call TRBJ2-5; 9 bases agree with TRBD1. Germline values: CDR1 MNHEY, CDR2 SMNVEV (reference sequence). The length of the CDR3 is 14 residues. J was trimmed by 2 bases and V by 5 bases; bases with no gene match: 3.

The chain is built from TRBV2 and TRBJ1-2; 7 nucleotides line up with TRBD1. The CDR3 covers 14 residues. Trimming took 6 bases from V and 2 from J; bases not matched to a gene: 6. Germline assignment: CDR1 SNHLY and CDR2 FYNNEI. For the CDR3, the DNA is TGTGCCAGCAGAGAGGACAGGTTCAACTATGGCTACACCTTC. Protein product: CASREDRFNYGYTF.

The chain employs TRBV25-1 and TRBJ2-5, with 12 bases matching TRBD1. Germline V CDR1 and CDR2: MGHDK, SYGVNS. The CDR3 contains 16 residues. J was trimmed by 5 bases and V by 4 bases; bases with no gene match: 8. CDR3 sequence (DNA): TGTGCCAGCAGTGGACCGGGACAGGGGGCTGGGGAGACCCAGTACTTC. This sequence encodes CASSGPGQGAGETQYF.

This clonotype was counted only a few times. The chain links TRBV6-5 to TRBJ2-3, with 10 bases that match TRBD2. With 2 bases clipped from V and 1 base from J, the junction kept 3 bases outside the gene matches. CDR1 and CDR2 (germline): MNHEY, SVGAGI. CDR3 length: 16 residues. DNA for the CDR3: TGTGCCAGCAGTTACGCCGGGACTAGCGGCACAGATACGCAGTATTTT. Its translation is CASSYAGTSGTDTQYF.

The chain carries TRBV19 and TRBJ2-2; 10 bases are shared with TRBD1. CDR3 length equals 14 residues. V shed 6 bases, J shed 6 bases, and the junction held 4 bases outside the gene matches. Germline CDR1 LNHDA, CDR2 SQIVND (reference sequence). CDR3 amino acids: CASRGTGVAGELFF. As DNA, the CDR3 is TGTGCCAGTAGGGGGACAGGGGTAGCCGGGGAGCTGTTTTTT.

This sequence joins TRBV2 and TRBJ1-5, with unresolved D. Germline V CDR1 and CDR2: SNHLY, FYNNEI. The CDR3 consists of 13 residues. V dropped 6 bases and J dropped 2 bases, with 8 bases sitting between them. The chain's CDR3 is CASRADGNQPQHF. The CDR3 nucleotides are TGTGCCAGCAGGGCGGACGGCAATCAGCCCCAGCATTTT. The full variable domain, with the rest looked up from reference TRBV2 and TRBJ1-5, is EPEVTQTPSHQVTQMGQEVILRCVPISNHLYFYWYRQILGQKVEFLVSFYNNEISEKSEIFDDQFSVERPDGSNFTLKIRSTKLEDSAMYFCASRADGNQPQHFGDGTRLSIL.